Below are 17 T cell receptor beta chains sequenced from a single sample in a study of graft-versus-host responses after intestinal transplantation. The data were produced by immunoSEQ multiplex PCR, yet TCRdb's version contains in-frame clones alone and is incomplete. The sample lists around 10,000 clones; around 92% were seen once. The specimen comprised PBMCs, sampled around nine weeks after transplant. These receptors were obtained from a human patient who received an intestinal transplant, so some T cells may come from the graft donor.

V is TRBV6-5 and J is TRBJ1-1; no definite D call. V was pared by 5 bases and J by 0 bases, with 10 bases between. Per the germline V gene, CDR1 is MNHEY and CDR2 is SVGAGI. CDR3 size: 14 residues. CDR3 in DNA: TGTGCCAGCAGTCCAGGAGTTATGAACACTGAAGCTTTCTTT. It translates to CASSPGVMNTEAFF.

The gene calls are TRBV9 and TRBJ2-2, with TRBD2 matching over 9 bases. The CDR3 consists of 16 residues. Germline CDR1 SGDLS, CDR2 YYNGEE. Trimming cost V 0 bases and J 9 bases; bases outside gene matches: 9. The CDR3 sequence is CASSVGPAGGPRELFF. CDR3 DNA sequence: TGTGCCAGCAGCGTAGGTCCGGCGGGAGGGCCCAGGGAGCTGTTTTTT. Filled out from reference TRBV9 and TRBJ2-2, the complete variable domain reads DSGVTQTPKHLITATGQRVTLRCSPRSGDLSVYWYQQSLDQGLQFLIQYYNGEERAKGNILERFSAQQFPDLHSELNLSSLELGDSALYFCASSVGPAGGPRELFFGEGSRLTVL.

V and J are TRBV11-2 and TRBJ1-1, with TRBD1 matching 12 bases. This CDR3 has 18 residues. CDR1 and CDR2 (germline): SGHAT, FQNNGV. After removal of 5 bases from V and 2 bases from J, the junction contained 12 bases not matched to a gene. CDR3 nucleotides: TGTGCCAGCAGCCCCCGGGACAGGGGGCTTCGGAAAAACACTGAAGCTTTCTTT. Translated: CASSPRDRGLRKNTEAFF.

The chain links TRBV19 to TRBJ2-5; D is possibly TRBD2 (7 bases). V was trimmed by 5 bases and J by 2 bases, leaving 18 bases between them. Germline CDR1 is LNHDA and CDR2 is SQIVND (reference sequence). This CDR3 has 16 residues. This CDR3 is CASSQWGGVGQETQYF. The CDR3 nucleotides read TGTGCCAGTAGTCAGTGGGGGGGCGTTGGGCAAGAGACCCAGTACTTC.

J is TRBJ1-1 and V is TRBV18; D is possibly TRBD1 (5 bases). V was pared by 3 bases and J by 1 base, with 18 bases between. This CDR3 is built from 17 residues. Germline values: CDR1 KGHSH, CDR2 LQKENI. CDR3 nucleotide sequence: TGTGCCAGCTCACCGCCGGGACCTGGGAGACGGAACACTGAAGCTTTCTTT. As protein: CASSPPGPGRRNTEAFF.

The chain joins TRBV9 to TRBJ2-7, with a tentative D call TRBD1 (6 bases). The CDR3 is 14 residues long. The germline CDR1 and CDR2 sequences are SGDLS and YYNGEE. Trimming took off 4 bases at V and 6 bases at J, with 17 bases between the two ends. CDR3 DNA: TGTGCCAGCAGCCCAGGCGTCAGGGACATCGAGCAGTACTTC. It yields the protein CASSPGVRDIEQYF.

The gene calls are TRBV27 and TRBJ2-5; 13 nucleotides match TRBD2. CDR1 and CDR2 from the germline V gene are MNHEY and SMNVEV (reference sequence). Trimming removed 6 bases from V and 5 bases from J; junction bases left unmatched: 6. CDR3 length: 15 amino acids. CDR3 in amino acids: CASSKLAGGGETQYF. The CDR3 DNA sequence: TGTGCCAGCAGCAAACTAGCGGGAGGGGGGGAGACCCAGTACTTC.

V usage is TRBV7-3 and J usage is TRBJ2-7; TRBD2 matches 14 bases. Looked up from germline, CDR1 is SGHTA and CDR2 is FQGTGA. The CDR3 has 14 amino acids. Losses at the gene ends were 3 bases for V and 6 bases for J; bases not matched to a gene: 1. CDR3 bases: TGTGCCAGCAGCTTGGGACTAGCGGGAGCCGAGCAGTACTTC. Its translation is CASSLGLAGAEQYF. Full variable domain (missing parts from reference TRBV7-3 and TRBJ2-7): GAGVSQTPSNKVTEKGKYVELRCDPISGHTALYWYRQSLGQGPEFLIYFQGTGAADDSGLPNDRFFAVRPEGSVSTLKIQRTERGDSAVYLCASSLGLAGAEQYFGPGTRLTVT.

The V gene is TRBV6-5, the J gene TRBJ2-7; TRBD2 agrees at 14 bases. V lost 6 bases and J lost 6; bases outside the gene matches: 7. The CDR3 has 15 residues. Looked up from germline, CDR1 is MNHEY and CDR2 is SVGAGI. The CDR3 protein is CASSQGLAGAGEQYF. In DNA, the CDR3 is TGTGCCAGCAGCCAGGGACTAGCGGGAGCGGGCGAGCAGTACTTC.

The chain joins TRBV5-1 to TRBJ2-7; D might be TRBD2 (5 bases). The germline gives CDR1 SGHRS, CDR2 YFSETQ. The CDR3 extends over 17 amino acids. The V end was cut by 0 bases, the J end by 5 bases, with 21 bases between. The CDR3 bases are TGCGCCAGCAGCTTGGAGCGGCCGCACCACCTTTCCGACGAGCAGTACTTC. Translated, it gives CASSLERPHHLSDEQYF.

CDR3 in amino acids: CASSLGAEKLFF. CDR3 DNA sequence: TGTGCCAGCAGCTTAGGGGCGGAAAAACTGTTTTTT. The chain couples TRBV7-9 to TRBJ1-4; no reliable D call. The V and J ends lost 1 base and 8 bases respectively, with 5 bases between them. CDR3 length: 12 residues. In germline, CDR1 is SEHNR, CDR2 FQNEAQ (reference sequence).

The J gene is TRBJ2-1, the V gene TRBV28; 10 nucleotides agree with TRBD2. This CDR3 has 14 amino acids. V gave up 7 bases and J gave up 2 bases; unmatched junction bases: 2. Germline V gives CDR1 MDHEN, CDR2 SYDVKM. CDR3 bases: TGTGCCAGCACCGGACTAGCGGCCTACAATGAGCAGTTCTTC. Its protein is CASTGLAAYNEQFF.

J is TRBJ2-6 and V is TRBV5-1; D uncertain. V was cut by 3 bases and J by 0 bases, with 7 bases left in between. The CDR3 has 15 amino acids. Germline CDR1 SGHRS, CDR2 YFSETQ. Written as DNA, the CDR3 is TGCGCCAGCAGCTCCTTCGACTCTGGGGCCAACGTCCTGACTTTC. Protein: CASSSFDSGANVLTF.

The rearrangement joins TRBV6-4 to TRBJ2-1; 10 bases line up with TRBD2. The CDR3 covers 15 residues. V dropped 0 bases and J dropped 4; count of bases not matched to a gene: 0. Germline values: CDR1 MRHNA, CDR2 SNTAGT. The CDR3 is CASSDSTSGYNEQFF. The CDR3 region has the DNA TGTGCCAGCAGTGACTCGACTAGCGGGTACAATGAGCAGTTCTTC.

The rearrangement joins TRBV9 to TRBJ2-7, with 7 bases fitting TRBD2. This CDR3 region has 15 residues. Germline assignment: CDR1 SGDLS and CDR2 YYNGEE. V was pared by 4 bases and J by 6 bases, with 13 bases of the junction left unmatched. The CDR3 bases are TGTGCCAGCAGCCCTTCGGGCGGGAGTGCCCTCGAGCAGTACTTC. Amino acids: CASSPSGGSALEQYF.

This clone is a singleton in its sample. V usage is TRBV7-9 and J usage is TRBJ2-3; D unresolved. There are 12 residues in the CDR3. The V and J ends lost 8 bases and 2 bases respectively, with 8 bases between them. Germline V gives CDR1 SEHNR, CDR2 FQNEAQ (reference sequence). The CDR3 protein is CASAELTDTQYF. In nucleotides, the CDR3 is TGTGCCAGCGCGGAGCTCACAGATACGCAGTATTTT. The full variable domain, rest sourced from reference TRBV7-9 and TRBJ2-3, is DTGVSQNPRHKITKRGQNVTFRCDPISEHNRLYWYRQTLGQGPEFLTYFQNEAQLEKSRLLSDRFSAERPKGSFSTLEIQRTEQGDSAMYLCASAELTDTQYFGPGTRLTVL.

The chain combines TRBV19 with TRBJ1-6, with 10 nucleotides matching TRBD1. J gave up 6 bases and V 5 bases, and 4 bases lay outside the gene matches. The CDR3 has 15 residues. In germline, CDR1 is LNHDA, CDR2 SQIVND (reference sequence). The CDR3 sequence: CASSLRDRGNSPLHF. CDR3 nucleotides: TGTGCCAGTAGTCTGAGGGACAGGGGTAATTCACCCCTCCACTTT.